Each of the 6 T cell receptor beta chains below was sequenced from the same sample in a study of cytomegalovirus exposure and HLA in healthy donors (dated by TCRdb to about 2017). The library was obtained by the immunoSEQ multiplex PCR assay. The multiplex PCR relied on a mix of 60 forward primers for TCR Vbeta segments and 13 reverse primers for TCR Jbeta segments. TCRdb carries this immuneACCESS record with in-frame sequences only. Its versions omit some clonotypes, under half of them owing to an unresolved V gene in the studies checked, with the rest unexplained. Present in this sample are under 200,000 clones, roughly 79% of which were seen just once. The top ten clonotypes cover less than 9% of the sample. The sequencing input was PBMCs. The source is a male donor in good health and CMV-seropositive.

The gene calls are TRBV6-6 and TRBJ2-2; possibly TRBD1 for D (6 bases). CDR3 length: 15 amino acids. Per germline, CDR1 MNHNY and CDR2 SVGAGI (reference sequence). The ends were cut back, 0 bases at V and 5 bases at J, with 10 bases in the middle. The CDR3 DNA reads TGTGCCAGCAGTTACTCGACAGGACTTACCGGGGAGCTGTTTTTT. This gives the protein CASSYSTGLTGELFF.

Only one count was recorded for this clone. The DNA of the CDR3 is TGCAGCGTCGTGCGGACAGGGTCTAAGGAGACCCAGTACTTC. As protein: CSVVRTGSKETQYF. The rearrangement joins TRBV29-1 to TRBJ2-5, with 8 bases matching TRBD1. This CDR3 comprises 14 residues. Germline CDR1 SQVTM, CDR2 ANQGSEA. Unmatched junction bases numbered 11, after V lost 6 bases and J lost 5 bases.

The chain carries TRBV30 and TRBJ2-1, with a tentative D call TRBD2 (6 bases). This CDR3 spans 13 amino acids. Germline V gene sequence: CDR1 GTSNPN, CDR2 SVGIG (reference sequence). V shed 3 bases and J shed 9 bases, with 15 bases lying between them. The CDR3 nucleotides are TGTGCCTGGAGGGGGGATAGCGGTGCTGAGCAGTTCTTC. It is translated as CAWRGDSGAEQFF.

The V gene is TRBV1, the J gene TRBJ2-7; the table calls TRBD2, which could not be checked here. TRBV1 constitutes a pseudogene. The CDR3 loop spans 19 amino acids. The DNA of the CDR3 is TGCACCAGCAGCCACGACGGGACTTCGGCGCTGTCACCCAGCTACGAGCAGTACTTC. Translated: CTSSHDGTSALSPSYEQYF.

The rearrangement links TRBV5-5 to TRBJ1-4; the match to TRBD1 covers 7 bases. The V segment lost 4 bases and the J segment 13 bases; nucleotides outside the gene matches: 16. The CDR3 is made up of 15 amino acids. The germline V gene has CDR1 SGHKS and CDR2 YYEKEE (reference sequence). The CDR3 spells CASSGLGTVPRGLFF. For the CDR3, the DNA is TGTGCCAGCAGCGGCCTAGGGACAGTCCCAAGGGGACTGTTTTTT.

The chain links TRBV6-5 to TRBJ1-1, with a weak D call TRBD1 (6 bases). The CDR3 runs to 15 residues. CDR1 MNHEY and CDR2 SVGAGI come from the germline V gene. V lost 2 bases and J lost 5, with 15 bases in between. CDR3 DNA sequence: TGTGCCAGCAGTTACGGAGGTTCAGGGGTAACTGAAGCTTTCTTT. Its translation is CASSYGGSGVTEAFF.